This T cell receptor (beta chain) derives from a study of metastatic and nonmetastatic thyroid tumors. Study details: Both malignant and benign thyroid patients supplied peripheral blood and tumor or nodule tissue samples, across which the repertoires of these patients were then compared.

There were no patients who had received any treatment before thyroid surgery. Study-level findings and limits: Reportedly, malignant thyroid tumors had significantly higher TCR beta diversity than benign nodules, in blood and tumor.

This clone was seen many times. Antigen specificity is unknown. Original processing notes: CDR3 differences across clinicopathological groups were used to build a distant-metastasis classifier for papillary thyroid cancer. MiXCR reprocessed the PCR reads for TCRdb. The V and J calls reflect TCRdb's pipeline rather than the authors' work. The sample contains under 75,000 clones, less than 20% of which appear only once. This CDR3 has 12 residues. Germline CDR1 reads MNHEY; CDR2 reads SVGEGT. With 2 bases removed from V and 10 bases from J, the gap between germline ends came to 6 bases. The TCR was taken from a female donor with papillary thyroid cancer or a benign thyroid nodule (not recorded which). Some clones in this sample may be carry-over from other donors' samples. V and J are TRBV6-2 or TRBV6-3 and TRBJ1-6; D unclear. The sequencing input was blood. CDR3 protein: CASSYRASPLHF. In DNA, the CDR3 is TGTGCCAGCAGTTACCGAGCCTCACCCCTCCACTTT.